The 6 T cell receptor beta chains given below trace back to one sample, sequenced in a study of blood T cell repertoires in COVID-19. Generated by immunoSEQ multiplex PCR, the TCRdb table keeps only in-frame clones and is missing some. The data contain fewer than 110,000 clones, 70% to 90% of them singletons. Sample: peripheral blood. The receptors were sampled from a man over 45 in a cohort sampled during active COVID-19.

The chain has TRBV11-3 and TRBJ2-7; D is possibly TRBD1 (6 bases). The germline V and J ends were trimmed by 3 bases and 2 bases, with 8 bases remaining between them. Germline assignment: CDR1 SGHNT and CDR2 YENEEA. The CDR3 is 13 residues long. CDR3 DNA sequence: TGTGCCAGCAGCTTGGGACAAACCTACGAGCAGTACTTC. Translation: CASSLGQTYEQYF.

The chain is built from TRBV28 and TRBJ2-7, with 12 bases matching TRBD1. Trimming took 5 bases from V and 4 from J; bases not matched to a gene: 12. CDR3 length equals 17 residues. Per germline, CDR1 MDHEN and CDR2 SYDVKM. Written as DNA, the CDR3 is TGTGCCAGCAGTACCCCTCCTGGGACAGGGGGCCGGTACGAGCAGTACGTC. Its translation: CASSTPPGTGGRYEQYV.

V usage is TRBV5-1 and J usage is TRBJ1-6; TRBD1 is a possible D gene (6 bases). The V gene lost 4 bases and the J gene lost 1 base, with 12 bases spanning the gap. Germline-derived CDR1 and CDR2 are SGHRS and YFSETQ. The CDR3 is 16 amino acids. CDR3 amino acids: CASSPGTGSYNSPLHF. The DNA for the CDR3 is TGCGCCAGCAGCCCGGGTACAGGGTCCTATAATTCACCCCTCCACTTT.

The rearrangement links TRBV9 to TRBJ2-1; 8 bases match TRBD1. Germline lookup yields CDR1 SGDLS and CDR2 YYNGEE. V dropped 3 bases and J dropped 6; count of bases not matched to a gene: 2. This CDR3 spans 13 amino acids. The DNA of the CDR3 is TGTGCCAGCAGCGGGACAGGGTTCAATGAGCAGTTCTTC. Its protein product is CASSGTGFNEQFF.

The chain is built from TRBV19 and TRBJ2-7; TRBD2 agrees at 11 bases. Germline-derived CDR1 and CDR2 are LNHDA and SQIVND (reference sequence). The CDR3 has 17 residues. The V gene end was trimmed by 4 bases and the J gene end by 3 bases; junction bases not matched to a gene: 11. CDR3 nucleotide sequence: TGTGCCAGTAGTACACCCCTAGCGGGGGGCATGGACTACGAGCAGTACGTC. It specifies CASSTPLAGGMDYEQYV.

This chain connects TRBV24-1 to TRBJ2-3; 12 bases are shared with TRBD2. With 7 bases clipped from V and 2 bases from J, the junction kept 12 bases outside the gene matches. Germline CDR1 reads KGHDR; CDR2 reads SFDVKD. This CDR3 has 18 residues. In DNA form, the CDR3 reads TGTGCCACCAGCTCCACGGGGACTAGCGGGCCCACCACAGATACGCAGTATTTT. It is translated as CATSSTGTSGPTTDTQYF.